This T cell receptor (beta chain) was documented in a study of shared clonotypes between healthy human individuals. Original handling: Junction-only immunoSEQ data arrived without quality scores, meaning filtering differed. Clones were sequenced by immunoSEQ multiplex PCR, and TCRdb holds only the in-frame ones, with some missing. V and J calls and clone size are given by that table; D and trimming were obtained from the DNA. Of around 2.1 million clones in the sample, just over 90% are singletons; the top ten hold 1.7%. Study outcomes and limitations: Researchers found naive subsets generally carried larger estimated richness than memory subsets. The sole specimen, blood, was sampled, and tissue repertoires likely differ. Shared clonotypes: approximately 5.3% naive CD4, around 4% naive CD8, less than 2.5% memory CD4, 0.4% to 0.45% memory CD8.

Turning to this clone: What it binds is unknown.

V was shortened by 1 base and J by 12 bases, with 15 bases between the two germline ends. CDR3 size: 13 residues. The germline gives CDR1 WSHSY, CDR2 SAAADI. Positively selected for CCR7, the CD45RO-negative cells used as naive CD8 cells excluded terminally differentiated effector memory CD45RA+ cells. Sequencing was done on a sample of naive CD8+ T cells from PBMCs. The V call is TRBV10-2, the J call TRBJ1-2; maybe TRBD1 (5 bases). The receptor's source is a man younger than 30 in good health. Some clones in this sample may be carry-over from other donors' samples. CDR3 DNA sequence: TGCGCCAGCAGTGAGTTTGGGGACTCCTCGAACACCTTC. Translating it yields CASSEFGDSSNTF.